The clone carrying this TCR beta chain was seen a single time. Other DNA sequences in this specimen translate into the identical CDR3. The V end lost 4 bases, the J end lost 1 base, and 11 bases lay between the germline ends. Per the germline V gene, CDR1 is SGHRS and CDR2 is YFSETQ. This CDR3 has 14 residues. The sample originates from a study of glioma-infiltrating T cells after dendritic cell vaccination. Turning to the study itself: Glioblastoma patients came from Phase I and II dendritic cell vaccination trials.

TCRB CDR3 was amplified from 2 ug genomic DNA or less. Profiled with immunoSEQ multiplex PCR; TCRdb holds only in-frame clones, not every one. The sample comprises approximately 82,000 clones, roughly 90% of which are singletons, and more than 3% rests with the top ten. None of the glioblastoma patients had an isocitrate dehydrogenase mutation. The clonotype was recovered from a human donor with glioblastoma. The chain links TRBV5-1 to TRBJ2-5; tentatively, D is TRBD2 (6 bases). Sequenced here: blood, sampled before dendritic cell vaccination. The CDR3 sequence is CASSLVGGQETQYF. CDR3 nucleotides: TGCGCCAGCAGCCTGGTCGGGGGCCAAGAGACCCAGTACTTC.